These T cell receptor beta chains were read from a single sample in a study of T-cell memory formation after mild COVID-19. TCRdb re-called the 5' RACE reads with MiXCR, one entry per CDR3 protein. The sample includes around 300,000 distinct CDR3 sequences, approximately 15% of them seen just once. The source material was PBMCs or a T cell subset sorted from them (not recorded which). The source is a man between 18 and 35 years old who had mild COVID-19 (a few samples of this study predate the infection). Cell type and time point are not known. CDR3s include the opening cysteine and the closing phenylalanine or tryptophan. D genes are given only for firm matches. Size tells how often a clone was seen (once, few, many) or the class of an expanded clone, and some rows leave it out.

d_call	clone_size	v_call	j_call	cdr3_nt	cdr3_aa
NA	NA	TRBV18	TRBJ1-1	TGTGCCAGCTCACCGGGCCGGACCATTCAGAACACTGAAGCTTTCTTT	CASSPGRTIQNTEAFF
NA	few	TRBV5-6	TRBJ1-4	TGTGCCAGCAGCGTGGGATCCACGCATAATGAAAAACTGTTTTTT	CASSVGSTHNEKLFF
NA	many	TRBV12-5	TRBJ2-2	TGTGCTAGTGGTTTGCTTACGGGACACCTAACCGGGGAGCTGTTTTTT	CASGLLTGHLTGELFF
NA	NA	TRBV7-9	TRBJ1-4	TGTGCCAGCAGCCCTCCCCAGATCGGAGCTAATGAAAAACTGTTTTTT	CASSPPQIGANEKLFF
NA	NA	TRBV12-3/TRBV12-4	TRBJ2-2	TGTGCCAGCAGCCCTGGAGGGGGAGGGACCGGGGAGCTGTTTTTT	CASSPGGGGTGELFF
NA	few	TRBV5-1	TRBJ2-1	TGCGCCAGCAGCTTGTCCGTTGGATCCTACAATGAGCAGTTCTTC	CASSLSVGSYNEQFF
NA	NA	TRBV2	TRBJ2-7	TGTGCCAGCATTTGGGTAAGCGCAGGCGAGCAGTACTTC	CASIWVSAGEQYF
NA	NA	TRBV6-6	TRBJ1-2	TGTGCCAGCAGGGTAGAATATGGCTACACCTTC	CASRVEYGYTF
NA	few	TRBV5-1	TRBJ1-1	TGCGCCAGCAGCTTGCTAGGGATTAGGTCGGGCACTGAAGCTTTCTTT	CASSLLGIRSGTEAFF
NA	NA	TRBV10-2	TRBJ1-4	TGCGCCAGCAGTGGGGTCGGTTCAACTAATGAAAAACTGTTTTTT	CASSGVGSTNEKLFF
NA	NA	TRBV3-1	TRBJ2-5	TGTGCCAGCAGCCGGTGGGGGGACCAAGAGACCCAGTACTTC	CASSRWGDQETQYF
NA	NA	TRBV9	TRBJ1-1	TGTGCCAGCAGCGTAGCTAGCATGAACACTGAAGCTTTCTTT	CASSVASMNTEAFF
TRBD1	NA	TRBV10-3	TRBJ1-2	TGTGCCATCAGCGGCACAGGGGACCATGGCTACACCTTC	CAISGTGDHGYTF
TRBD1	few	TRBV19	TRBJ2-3	TGTGCCAGTAGTTTCCACAGGGGTCGCACAGATACGCAGTATTTT	CASSFHRGRTDTQYF
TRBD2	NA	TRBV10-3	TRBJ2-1	TGTGCCATCAGTGATTGGGAAAGGACTAGCGGGGGGTACAATGAGCAGTTCTTC	CAISDWERTSGGYNEQFF
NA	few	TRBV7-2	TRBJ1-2	TGTGCCAGCAGCTTAGCAGGGACCGAGTATGGCTACACCTTC	CASSLAGTEYGYTF
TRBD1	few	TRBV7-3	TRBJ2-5	TGTGCCAGCAGCAGATTGGGACAGGGGGGGGAGACCCAGTACTTC	CASSRLGQGGETQYF
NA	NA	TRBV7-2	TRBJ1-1	TGTGCCAGCAGCTATAGCATCTGGGGGCAGAGCGGTGAAGCTTTCTTT	CASSYSIWGQSGEAFF
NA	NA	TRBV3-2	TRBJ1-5	TGTGCCAGCAGCCAAGAAAACGGTGGCCAGGGCAATCAGCCCCAGCATTTT	CASSQENGGQGNQPQHF
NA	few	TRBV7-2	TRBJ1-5	TGTGCCAGCAGCCCCACCTGGCGGAATCAGCCCCAGCATTTT	CASSPTWRNQPQHF
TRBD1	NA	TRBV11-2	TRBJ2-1	TGTGCCAGCAGCTTGGTAATCGGGACAGGGTGGAATGAGCAGTTCTTC	CASSLVIGTGWNEQFF
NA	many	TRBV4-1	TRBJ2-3	TGCGCCAGCAGCCAATACAGCGTGGGAGATACGCAGTATTTT	CASSQYSVGDTQYF
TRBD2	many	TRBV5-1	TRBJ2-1	TGCGCCAGCAGCCTCCGCGGCCTAGCGGGGGGGAAAAATGAGCAGTTCTTC	CASSLRGLAGGKNEQFF
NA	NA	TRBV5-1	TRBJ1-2	TGCGCCAGCAGAACGGACAAGGATGGTGGCTACACCTTC	CASRTDKDGGYTF
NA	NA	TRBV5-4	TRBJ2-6	TGTGCCAGCAGCGCCGGTGACTCTGGGGCCAACGTCCTGACTTTC	CASSAGDSGANVLTF
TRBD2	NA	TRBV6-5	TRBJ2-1	TGTGCCAGCAGTTACTTACTAGCGGGGGGGCCGGATGAGCAGTTCTTC	CASSYLLAGGPDEQFF
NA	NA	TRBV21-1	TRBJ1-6	TGTGCCAGCAGCCAGTTAGCGGGCTATAATTCACCCCTCTACTTT	CASSQLAGYNSPLYF
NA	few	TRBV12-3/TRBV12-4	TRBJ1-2	TGTGCCAGCAGCAAACTAGGAGGCTACACCTTC	CASSKLGGYTF
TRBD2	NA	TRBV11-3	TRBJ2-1	TGTGCCAGCAGCTTAGTGAGCGGGGGAGGCAATGAGCAGTTCTTC	CASSLVSGGGNEQFF
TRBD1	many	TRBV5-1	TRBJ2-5	TGCGCCAGCAGCTTGGGCATCCTCGGGACAGCCCAAGAGACCCAGTACTTC	CASSLGILGTAQETQYF
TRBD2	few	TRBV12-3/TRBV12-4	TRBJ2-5	TGTGCCACCGGTAGCGGGGTAACGGAGACCCAGTACTTC	CATGSGVTETQYF
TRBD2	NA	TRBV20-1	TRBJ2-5	TGCAGTGCTCCAGAACTAGCGGGGGGACCGGAGACCCAGTACTTC	CSAPELAGGPETQYF
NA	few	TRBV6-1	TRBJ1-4	TGTGCCAGCAGTGAAGGAGCAACTAATGAAAAACTGTTTTTT	CASSEGATNEKLFF
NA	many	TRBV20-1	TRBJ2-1	TGCAGTGCTAGCCAACAGGGTCATGAGCAGTTCTTC	CSASQQGHEQFF
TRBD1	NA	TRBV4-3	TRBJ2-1	TGCGCCAGCAGCGGGTTCGGGACAGGGTGGGACAACAATGAGCAGTTCTTC	CASSGFGTGWDNNEQFF
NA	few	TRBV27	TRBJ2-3	TGTGCCAGCAGTACTAGGGCCTACACAGATACGCAGTATTTT	CASSTRAYTDTQYF
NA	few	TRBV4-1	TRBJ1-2	TGCGCCAGCCGCAAGCCCGGGGGGTCGTCTGGCTACACCTTC	CASRKPGGSSGYTF
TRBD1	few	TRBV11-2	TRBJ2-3	TGTGCCAGCAACAGGGGGGACTTCACAGATACGCAGTATTTT	CASNRGDFTDTQYF
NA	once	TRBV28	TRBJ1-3	TGTGCCAGCAATAACCAGGGTTCTGGAAACACCATATATTTT	CASNNQGSGNTIYF
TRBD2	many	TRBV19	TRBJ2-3	TGTGCCAGTAACGAGGGGAGGGACCCAACAGATACGCAGTATTTT	CASNEGRDPTDTQYF
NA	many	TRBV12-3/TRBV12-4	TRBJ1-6	TGTGCCAGCAGTTTGCGATTCGACAGATCCTATAATTCACCCCTCCACTTT	CASSLRFDRSYNSPLHF
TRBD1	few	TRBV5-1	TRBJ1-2	TGCGCCAGCAGCCTAACCGGGACAGGGGGTCTCCGAGGCTACACCTTC	CASSLTGTGGLRGYTF
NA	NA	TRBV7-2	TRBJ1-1	TGTGCCAGCACCATCGGGGGGTTGTGGACTGAAGCTTTCTTT	CASTIGGLWTEAFF
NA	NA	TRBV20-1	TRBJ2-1	TGCAGTGCTTGGACTAGGGACATGTTTGAGCAGTTCTTC	CSAWTRDMFEQFF
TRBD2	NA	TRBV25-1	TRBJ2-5	TGTGCCAGCAGAGCGGGGTACCAAGAGACCCAGTACTTC	CASRAGYQETQYF
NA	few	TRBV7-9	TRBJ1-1	TGTGCCAGCAGTTACACTCAGGGCACTGAAGCTTTCTTT	CASSYTQGTEAFF
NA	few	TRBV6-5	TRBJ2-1	TGTGCCAGCAGTTACGCGTATGAGCAGTTCTTC	CASSYAYEQFF